The clone carrying this TCR beta chain was seen only once. The data derive from a study of blood T cell repertoires in COVID-19. Study as a whole: Sample material is recorded as cDNA or gDNA derived from T cells, B-cell-depleted T cells, or PBMCs.

CDR3 length equals 16 residues. The V gene end was trimmed by 7 bases and the J gene end by 0 bases; junction bases not matched to a gene: 5. The germline CDR1 and CDR2 sequences are LGHDT and YNNKEL (reference sequence). Sequenced by immunoSEQ multiplex PCR; TCRdb stores in-frame clones only, minus some. This table has roughly 86,000 clones, 80% appearing once. Sequenced material: peripheral blood. The receptor was isolated from a man aged 50-60 years who had recovered from COVID-19. The chain has TRBV3-1 (or the pseudogene TRBV3-2) and TRBJ2-1; 11 positions agree with TRBD2. This CDR3 reads CASTDGLAGSYNEQFF. CDR3 nucleotide sequence: TGTGCCAGCACAGACGGACTAGCGGGCTCCTACAATGAGCAGTTCTTC.